This T cell receptor beta chain was retrieved from a study of cytomegalovirus exposure and HLA in healthy donors. Looking at the study overall: Earlier sequencing of approximately 200 million T cells yielded around 100 million unique TCR beta sequences.

The study ran its PCR with 60 Vbeta and 13 Jbeta primers. Clones were read by immunoSEQ multiplex PCR, and TCRdb kept only the in-frame ones, dropping some. The sample carries approximately 90,000 clones, more than 60% recorded once. Every donor was a healthy person donating bone marrow. The germline V gene has CDR1 LGHNA and CDR2 YSLEER. V lost 0 bases, J lost 3 bases, and 15 bases lay in between. The CDR3 has 17 amino acids. V and J are TRBV4-3 and TRBJ2-1, with D possibly matching TRBD2 (6 bases). This TCR came from a boy between 5 and 17 years old in good health and CMV-seronegative. The sequenced material came from PBMCs. The CDR3 region is CASSQDLAEGLYNEQFF. CDR3 DNA: TGCGCCAGCAGCCAAGATCTGGCGGAGGGCCTCTACAATGAGCAGTTCTTC.